The TCR beta chain under discussion was sequenced for a study of human T cells and chemical hapten exposure. Study conclusions and caveats: The number of TCRs above 1 in 1000 frequency did not change after DPC sensitization.

Notes on this clonotype: What it binds is unknown.

The CDR3 is 15 residues long. Germline CDR1 and CDR2: SSHAT and FNYEAQ (reference sequence). The V and J ends lost 6 bases and 2 bases respectively, with 16 bases between them. Individual cDNA molecules had unique molecular identifiers attached to them by the library. TCRdb redid the calling of the RACE reads with MiXCR, one entry per CDR3 protein. The profile shows some 71,000 distinct CDR3 sequences, approximately 10% of them singletons. As for time point: patch test 2, 6 weeks after DPC sensitization. As for treatment: therapeutic diphenylcyclopropenone sensitization with weekly scalp DPC. This specimen consisted of whole blood, obtained in connection with sensitization to the hapten diphenylcyclopropenone (DPC). V gene TRBV7-7 combines with J gene TRBJ2-5; D possibly corresponds to TRBD1 (5 bases). The TCR originated in a woman in her fifties or sixties with alopecia areata. Some clones in this sample may be carry-over from other donors' samples. CDR3 loop: CASSRIQEIQETQYF. The CDR3 DNA reads as TGTGCCAGCAGTAGGATACAGGAGATACAAGAGACCCAGTACTTC.